This note documents a single TCR beta chain sequence. Antigen unknown. Through a sample-barcoded 5' primer and a J-beta primer mix, a second PCR was run for roughly 6 to 11 cycles. TCRdb analysed the 5' RACE reads with MiXCR anew, one entry per CDR3 protein. This table has some 1 million distinct CDR3 sequences, 40% to 55% appearing once. Individuals who donated were healthy Caucasians from Russia aged roughly 6 to 95. No fewer than 5.5 micrograms of total RNA were isolated from every sample. This entry comes from a study of blood T cells in healthy people across ages. Study outcomes and limitations: Shifts in expanded clonotypes may have been confounded by donor CMV status, which was unknown.

Trimming removed 5 bases from V and 5 bases from J, with 9 bases in between. CDR1 SGHTA and CDR2 FQGNSA come from the germline V gene. This CDR3 is 13 amino acids long. The source material was blood. This chain joins TRBV7-2 and TRBJ1-4; D unresolved. The receptor's source is an older woman in good health. Here the CDR3 DNA reads TGTGCCAGCAGCCCCTGGCCCAATGAAAAACTGTTTTTT. Amino acids: CASSPWPNEKLFF.